Listed below are T cell receptor beta chains from one sample, sequenced in a study of HIV-infected patients and healthy controls. TCRdb analysed the 5' RACE reads with MiXCR anew, one entry per CDR3 protein. The table has about 15,000 distinct CDR3 sequences, approximately 5% seen once. The sample was blood. The receptors were gathered from an adult in good health. Each CDR3 is given with its conserved first and last residue. A D gene is named only where the DNA matches it firmly. Clone sizes are given selectively: once, few, many, or a class where the clone is expanded.

>TRBV10-3|medium-sized|TRBD2|TRBJ2-7
TGTGCCATCAGTGAGGGGAGGGGATACGAGCAGTACTTC
CAISEGRGYEQYF
>TRBV15|many|.|TRBJ1-2
TGTGCCACCAGCAGAGTTGGGGTTGGCTACACCTTC
CATSRVGVGYTF
>TRBV6-6|many|.|TRBJ2-7
TGTGCCAGCAGTCGGAGCCAGGGGAACGAGCAGTACTTC
CASSRSQGNEQYF
>TRBV5-6|many|.|TRBJ1-3
TGTGCCAGCAGCTTGCCGGGGGGATCTGGAAACACCATATATTTT
CASSLPGGSGNTIYF
>TRBV5-4|medium-sized|.|TRBJ1-1
TGTGCCACCCTAGGTTATTCTGGCACTGAAGCTTTCTTT
CATLGYSGTEAFF
>TRBV29-1|many|TRBD1|TRBJ1-6
TGCAGCGCTAAATCCGGGACAGGGCTTTCACCCCTCCACTTT
CSAKSGTGLSPLHF
>TRBV7-7|few|.|TRBJ2-3
TGTGCTAGCAGCTTAGATGGGCAGGGCACAGATACGCAGTATTTT
CASSLDGQGTDTQYF
>TRBV28|many|.|TRBJ1-1
TGTGCCAGCAGTCCCCCCGGGACCCCCGAAGCTTTCTTT
CASSPPGTPEAFF
>TRBV28|many|.|TRBJ2-3
TGTGCCAGCAGTTTAGGCCGGGACTTCCGGAACGGTACAGATACGCAGTATTTT
CASSLGRDFRNGTDTQYF
>TRBV6-2/TRBV6-3|many|.|TRBJ2-5
TGTGCCAGCAAAACAAGACAGATTCAAGAGACCCAGTACTTC
CASKTRQIQETQYF
>TRBV20-1|medium-sized|.|TRBJ2-5
TGCAGTGCTAGAGGAGGGACCGCGGGAGAGACCCAGTACTTC
CSARGGTAGETQYF
>TRBV2|many|TRBD2|TRBJ2-3
TGTGCCAGCAGGGCAGCGGGGGGCCACACAGATACGCAGTATTTT
CASRAAGGHTDTQYF
>TRBV25-1|many|.|TRBJ2-7
TGTGCCAGCAGTGAATCGCGGCAATCACGACCCCCGGGCGTCTACGGGCAGTACTTC
CASSESRQSRPPGVYGQYF
>TRBV6-2/TRBV6-3|many|TRBD1|TRBJ1-5
TGTGCCAGCAGTGACAGGGGTAGTCAGCCCCAGCATTTT
CASSDRGSQPQHF
>TRBV6-2/TRBV6-3|.|.|TRBJ2-3
TGTGCCAGCGCAGGCGGAACAGATACGCAGTATTTT
CASAGGTDTQYF
>TRBV19|medium-sized|TRBD1|TRBJ2-2
TGTGCCACCCACAGGGGCTCCGGGGAGCTGTTTTTT
CATHRGSGELFF
>TRBV11-2|many|.|TRBJ1-1
TGTGCCAGCAGCTATAGGGGTCCAGTTAGGAACACTGAAGCTTTCTTT
CASSYRGPVRNTEAFF
>TRBV7-9|many|TRBD1|TRBJ1-3
TGTGCCAGCAGGCCACAGGGGCCAAACTCTGGAAACACCATATATTTT
CASRPQGPNSGNTIYF